The rows below give T cell receptor beta chains drawn from one sample of a study of PD-1 blockade in mismatch repair-deficient tumors. Generated by immunoSEQ multiplex PCR, the TCRdb table keeps only in-frame clones and is missing some. The sample includes tens of thousands of clones, around 85% of them seen just once. The source was peripheral blood, collected less than 21 weeks after starting pembrolizumab. The source of these receptors is an adult with mismatch repair-deficient cancer. The CDR3 runs from the conserved cysteine through the conserved F or W.

V	J	CDR3
TRBV6-5	TRBJ2-1	CASSYSGGEQFF
TRBV19	TRBJ1-1	CASSQRDRGRRAFF
TRBV7-6	TRBJ1-2	CASSLYLEQTYGYTF
TRBV18	TRBJ1-1	CASSNFDEGTEAFF
TRBV10-3	TRBJ1-2	CAISESRAANYGYTF
TRBV7-5	TRBJ2-6	CARSPKTRRSLSGANVLTF
TRBV25-1	TRBJ1-1	CASSSAGGGTEAFF
TRBV4-1	TRBJ1-1	CASSFSGAGGTEAFF
TRBV7-8	TRBJ1-3	CASSLGGQGPTGNTIYF
TRBV14	TRBJ2-5	CASSRDRVQETQYF
TRBV29-1	TRBJ1-2	CSVEDVGSQTGYGYTF
TRBV7-2	TRBJ2-7	CASSSPGLDYEQYF
TRBV7-2	TRBJ2-5	CASSVLVGTQYF
TRBV6-5	TRBJ2-7	CASFAGSSPYEQYF
TRBV12-5	TRBJ1-5	CASGPQWASNQPQHF
TRBV11-3	TRBJ2-3	CASSLGKREDTDTQYF
TRBV6-5	TRBJ1-2	CASSLFTGGGYTF
TRBV5-6	TRBJ2-3	CASSLPGTGSGGTQYF
TRBV9	TRBJ2-1	CASSPGAGAPYNEQFF
TRBV7-8	TRBJ1-1	CASSLGREGGAFF
TRBV28	TRBJ2-1	CASSQGGFVDNEQFF
TRBV28	TRBJ1-2	CASSLNSGQGNYGYTF
TRBV7-8	TRBJ2-3	CASSLSAGAPGTQYF
TRBV7-9	TRBJ2-3	CASSQELLETDTQYF
TRBV10-3	TRBJ2-5	CAIGLRGEETQYF
TRBV11-3	TRBJ2-3	CASSLTGGADTQYF
TRBV29-1	TRBJ2-3	CSVGGGSSTDTQYF
TRBV27	TRBJ2-1	CASCPLGQGAYNEQFF